One T cell receptor (beta chain) is described in this entry. This CDR3 has 16 amino acids. With V trimmed by 4 bases and J by 4 bases, 3 bases remained unmatched. The germline CDR1 and CDR2 sequences are SEHNR and FQNEAQ (reference sequence). Time point reported: baseline pretreatment blood. Noted treatment: 15 Gy SBRT to primary tumor, nephrectomy 4 weeks later. The data were produced by immunoSEQ multiplex PCR, yet TCRdb's version contains in-frame clones alone and is incomplete. In the table there are approximately 110,000 clones, about four fifths of which are singletons. The data were obtained in a study of radiation and T cells in renal cell carcinoma.

The chain uses TRBV7-9 and TRBJ2-2, with 13 nucleotides matching TRBD2. The origin of this receptor is a woman in her fifties or sixties with renal cell carcinoma. Sequencing was performed on blood, taken from a patient whose treatment included radiotherapy and nephrectomy. This chain's CDR3 is CASSYGLAGVTGELFF. The CDR3 DNA follows: TGTGCCAGCAGCTATGGACTAGCGGGAGTCACCGGGGAGCTGTTTTTT.